This T cell receptor (beta chain) was captured by sequencing in a study of T cell responses to AZD1222 COVID-19 vaccine. Notes on the study in general: Vaccination with two AZD1222 doses was followed by a rise in Spike-specific TCR breadth and depth. Clonal diversity was possibly underestimated, and white British individuals and females predominated among donors.

Clones were read by immunoSEQ multiplex PCR, and TCRdb kept only the in-frame ones, dropping some. This table holds over 130,000 clones. The CDR3 is 14 residues long. Per the germline V gene, CDR1 is SGHVS and CDR2 is FQNEAQ. The V gene lost 0 bases and the J gene lost 4 bases, with 9 bases spanning the gap. As concerns this clone: The antigen is not known.

The receptor was isolated from an adult in good health. The J gene is TRBJ1-2, the V gene TRBV7-8; D gene uncertain. Material for sequencing was peripheral blood. CDR3 sequence (DNA): TGTGCCAGCAGCTTAGCAGTGGGTGGCTATGGCTACACCTTC. This encodes CASSLAVGGYGYTF.